These 22 T cell receptor beta chains were sequenced from one sample in a study of shared clonotypes between healthy human individuals. Naive CD8 cells lacked CD45RO, underwent positive selection for CCR7 and left out terminally differentiated effector memory CD45RA+ cells. TCRdb's table, derived via immunoSEQ multiplex PCR, lists solely in-frame clones and lacks some. In the table there are fewer than 1 million clones, 96% of which are singletons. The sequenced material came from naive CD8+ T cells sorted from blood. The receptor source for this set is a man in his thirties or forties in good health.

The chain combines TRBV2 with TRBJ1-4; a possible D gene is TRBD1 (6 bases). CDR3 size: 14 residues. Germline V gene sequence: CDR1 SNHLY, CDR2 FYNNEI. V dropped 4 bases and J dropped 6 bases, with 12 bases sitting between them. The CDR3, as DNA: TGTGCCAGCAGTGGCTGGGGGCTTGATGAAAAACTGTTTTTT. This translates into CASSGWGLDEKLFF.

This clone was counted once. The rearrangement links TRBV5-1 to TRBJ2-2; D gene unclear. CDR1 and CDR2 (germline): SGHRS, YFSETQ. The CDR3 is 15 amino acids. V shed 0 bases and J shed 1 base, with 7 bases lying between them. The CDR3, as DNA: TGCGCCAGCAGCTTGGAGATCGGGAACACCGGGGAGCTGTTTTTT. Translated, it gives CASSLEIGNTGELFF.

The genes are TRBV28 and TRBJ2-7; 8 nucleotides match TRBD2. The germline gives CDR1 MDHEN, CDR2 SYDVKM. J gave up 3 bases and V 7 bases, and 11 bases lay outside the gene matches. The CDR3 is made up of 15 amino acids. CDR3: CASTGLAGLYYEQYF. CDR3 nucleotides: TGTGCCAGCACGGGGCTAGCGGGTTTATACTACGAGCAGTACTTC.

This clone was seen a single time. The rearrangement uses TRBV29-1 and TRBJ2-7; no definite D call. Between the trimmed V and J ends, which lost 5 bases and 2 bases, there was a span of 13 bases. Per the germline V gene, CDR1 is SQVTM and CDR2 is ANQGSEA. This CDR3 comprises 13 residues. The DNA for the CDR3 is TGCAGCGTTTTAGGGTCCGCTCCCTACGAGCAGTACTTC. The encoded protein is CSVLGSAPYEQYF.

This clone appeared once. The chain links TRBV4-3 to TRBJ1-5; D possibly corresponds to TRBD1 (6 bases). V was cut by 1 base and J by 7 bases, with 11 bases left in between. Germline CDR1 LGHNA, CDR2 YSLEER. This CDR3 has 14 residues. CDR3 region: CASSQVRGHQPQHF. The CDR3 region has the DNA TGCGCCAGCAGCCAAGTGCGGGGACACCAGCCCCAGCATTTT.

The chain links TRBV7-2 to TRBJ2-5, with a weak D call TRBD2 (5 bases). Trimming cost V 5 bases and J 5 bases, with 21 bases left between them. CDR3 length: 16 residues. Germline V gene lookup returns CDR1 SGHTA and CDR2 FQGNSA. In DNA form, the CDR3 reads TGTGCCAGCAGCCCCGGACTTCAAGTTAATTCGGAGACCCAGTACTTC. This gives the protein CASSPGLQVNSETQYF.

This chain joins TRBV30 and TRBJ2-7; tentative D call: TRBD1 (7 bases). Trimming cost V 8 bases and J 1 base, with 15 bases left between them. CDR3 length: 13 residues. CDR1 GTSNPN and CDR2 SVGIG come from the germline V gene (reference sequence). CDR3 DNA: TGTGCCCAGCGGGCAGGGGGTTCCTACGAGCAGTACTTC. Translation: CAQRAGGSYEQYF.

The rearrangement uses TRBV21-1 and TRBJ1-3; TRBD1 is the table's D call and was not checked against the DNA. TRBV21-1 represents a pseudogene. The CDR3 length is 20 residues. In DNA form, the CDR3 reads TGTGCCAGCAGCACGCTGACCTCCAGACAGGGTTGGACTCGTGGAAACACCATATATTTT. Amino acid sequence: CASSTLTSRQGWTRGNTIYF.

The genes are TRBV30 and TRBJ1-1; unclear D gene. The CDR3 sequence is 16 residues long. Germline CDR1 reads GTSNPN; CDR2 reads SVGIG (reference sequence). The V end was cut by 2 bases, the J end by 3 bases, with 19 bases between. The CDR3 loop is CAWSWRAIGSDTEAFF. The DNA for the CDR3 is TGTGCCTGGAGTTGGAGGGCCATAGGGTCCGACACTGAAGCTTTCTTT.

The chain links TRBV5-5 to TRBJ2-7; 12 bases line up with TRBD1. The V and J ends lost 0 bases and 7 bases, in that order; junction bases with no gene match: 5. The CDR3 runs to 15 residues. Germline CDR1 is SGHKS and CDR2 is YYEKEE (reference sequence). The CDR3 sequence is CASSLEGQGAREQYF. Here the CDR3 DNA reads TGTGCCAGCAGCTTGGAGGGACAGGGGGCGCGGGAGCAGTACTTC. Full variable domain (remainder filled in from reference TRBV5-5 and TRBJ2-7): DAGVTQSPTHLIKTRGQQVTLRCSPISGHKSVSWYQQVLGQGPQFIFQYYEKEERGRGNFPDRFSARQFPNYSSELNVNALLLGDSALYLCASSLEGQGAREQYFGPGTRLTVT.

This chain links TRBV6-5 with TRBJ1-2, with 8 bases fitting TRBD1. Unmatched junction bases numbered 8, after V lost 5 bases and J lost 6 bases. CDR1 and CDR2 from the germline V gene are MNHEY and SVGAGI. This CDR3 region has 14 residues. CDR3 nucleotides: TGTGCCAGCAGTCCTCAGGGGGCACGGAATGGCTACACCTTC. Residues: CASSPQGARNGYTF.

The V and J genes are TRBV4-1 and TRBJ2-7; D remains unclear. The CDR3 is 14 residues long. V shed 0 bases and J shed 5 bases, with 11 bases lying between them. Per the germline V gene, CDR1 is MGHRA and CDR2 is YSYEKL. The CDR3 nucleotides are TGCGCCAGCAGCCAAGAGGGCTCCCGTCACGAGCAGTACTTC. It translates to CASSQEGSRHEQYF.

The rearrangement joins TRBV29-1 to TRBJ2-1, with TRBD2 matching over 7 bases. The CDR3 spans 17 residues. CDR1 and CDR2 from the germline V gene are SQVTM and ANQGSEA. V was clipped by 3 bases and J by 0 bases; unmatched bases: 11. The CDR3 loop is CSVDSGLLGSSYNEQFF. The CDR3 DNA is TGCAGCGTTGATTCGGGACTATTGGGGAGCTCCTACAATGAGCAGTTCTTC.

The chain has TRBV27 and TRBJ2-7; 11 bases match TRBD1. The length of the CDR3 is 15 residues. The V gene's germline CDR1 is MNHEY and CDR2 SMNVEV (reference sequence). The trim removed 4 bases at V and 6 bases at J, leaving 8 bases unmatched. DNA of the CDR3: TGTGCCAGCAGTTCCAGCCGGGACAGGGGGTCCGAGCAGTACTTC. Its protein is CASSSSRDRGSEQYF.

V usage is TRBV5-1 and J usage is TRBJ2-5; 9 nucleotides align to TRBD1. Germline trimming cut 4 bases from V and 3 bases from J; bases unmatched to any gene: 7. The V gene's germline CDR1 is SGHRS and CDR2 YFSETQ. The length of the CDR3 is 15 residues. The CDR3 DNA reads TGCGCCAGCAGCCAACCGACAGGGGGGGAAGAGACCCAGTACTTC. It specifies CASSQPTGGEETQYF.

The chain uses TRBV11-2 and TRBJ2-5, with D uncertain. Germline CDR1 is SGHAT and CDR2 is FQNNGV. The CDR3 loop spans 17 amino acids. V was trimmed by 1 base and J by 0 bases, leaving 15 bases between them. CDR3 DNA sequence: TGTGCCAGCAGCTTAGGGGCCCAATCATTACACCAAGAGACCCAGTACTTC. Protein product: CASSLGAQSLHQETQYF.

This chain joins TRBV28 and TRBJ2-3; possible D gene TRBD2, 6 bases. Germline CDR1 MDHEN, CDR2 SYDVKM. Trimming pared 7 bases from V and 3 bases from J, leaving 32 bases between. This CDR3 has 20 residues. The CDR3 loop is CASTTGLIDQPRGGTDTQYF. CDR3 bases: TGTGCCAGCACCACCGGACTAATCGACCAACCTCGGGGAGGTACAGATACGCAGTATTTT. Using reference TRBV28 and TRBJ2-3 for the parts outside the CDR3, the full variable domain is DVKVTQSSRYLVKRTGEKVFLECVQDMDHENMFWYRQDPGLGLRLIYFSYDVKMKEKGDIPEGYSVSREKKERFSLILESASTNQTSMYLCASTTGLIDQPRGGTDTQYFGPGTRLTVL.

The chain uses TRBV7-2 and TRBJ1-1; maybe TRBD1 (6 bases). V lost 5 bases to trimming and J lost 2 bases, with 12 bases between them. CDR3 length: 14 residues. Germline loops: CDR1 SGHTA, CDR2 FQGNSA. Here the CDR3 DNA reads TGTGCCAGCAGCATAACAGGGTACAACACTGAAGCTTTCTTT. This sequence encodes CASSITGYNTEAFF.

Comments on this clone: Other DNA sequences in this specimen translate into the identical CDR3. The chain joins TRBV4-1 to TRBJ2-3, with D possibly called TRBD1 or TRBD2 (5 bases each). This CDR3 region has 15 residues. V was shortened by 3 bases and J by 0 bases, with 10 bases between the two germline ends. Germline values: CDR1 MGHRA, CDR2 YSYEKL. CDR3 DNA: TGCGCCAGCAGCCACGGGACGGCGAGCACAGATACGCAGTATTTT. Translating it yields CASSHGTASTDTQYF.

For this clone: At the DNA level, this CDR3 is encoded by other sequences in the same sample as well. The genes are TRBV27 and TRBJ2-3; D remains unclear. Germline values: CDR1 MNHEY, CDR2 SMNVEV (reference sequence). V was cut by 2 bases and J by 3 bases, with 6 bases left in between. The CDR3 is 13 amino acids. The chain's CDR3 is CASSLGLTDTQYF. Here the CDR3 DNA reads TGTGCCAGCAGTTTAGGGCTAACAGATACGCAGTATTTT.

The sample holds one count of this clone. This sequence joins TRBV2 and TRBJ2-1; 14 bases are shared with TRBD2. The junction had 13 bases not matched to a gene; V was cut back by 4 bases and J by 5 bases. CDR1 is SNHLY, CDR2 FYNNEI, per germline. The CDR3 is 19 residues long. The CDR3, as DNA: TGTGCCAGCAGTGTCTCGGGACTAGCGGGAGTGTTTGAAGACAATGAGCAGTTCTTC. Encoded protein: CASSVSGLAGVFEDNEQFF.

The rearrangement joins TRBV27 to TRBJ2-7; TRBD1 is a possible D gene (6 bases). V was pared by 6 bases and J by 3 bases, with 18 bases between. In germline, CDR1 is MNHEY, CDR2 SMNVEV (reference sequence). This CDR3 region has 15 residues. Written as DNA, the CDR3 is TGTGCCAGCAGGACGACCCCGGACAGCAGCTACGAGCAGTACTTC. Amino acids: CASRTTPDSSYEQYF.